Detailed here is one T cell receptor beta chain. The CDR3 is 15 residues long. CDR1 SGHNT and CDR2 YYREEE come from the germline V gene (reference sequence). V was clipped by 2 bases and J by 2 bases; unmatched bases: 5. These data are taken from a study of beta chain features in type 1 diabetes. Every isolated RNA sample was fully reverse transcribed, so sequencing captured expressed TCRB transcripts. Measured with immunoSEQ multiplex PCR; TCRdb has only the in-frame clones, and not every one. This sample has about 340,000 clones, with 7% to 9% found just once. The sequence came from a woman between 18 and 29 years old in good health. What was sequenced was central memory CD4+ T cells from blood. The chain joins TRBV5-4 to TRBJ2-3; 7 positions agree with TRBD2. The CDR3 here is CASSFGGMNTDTQYF. The CDR3 DNA is TGTGCCAGCAGCTTCGGGGGGATGAACACAGATACGCAGTATTTT.